These 3 T cell receptor beta chains were sequenced from one sample in a study of post-analysis software for immune sequencing data. Study conclusions and caveats: In patients, five TRBV segments were more frequent than in controls, with TRBV5-6, TRBV5-1 and TRBV20-1 among them.

These TCRs are of unknown antigen specificity. TCR beta libraries were prepared from cDNA with unique molecular identifiers. From the PCR reads, TCRdb called clonotypes with MiXCR, one entry per CDR3 protein. The sample includes some 690,000 distinct CDR3 sequences, 30% of them seen just once. Sequences were obtained from blood. These receptors were collected from a girl between 5 and 17 years old with multiple sclerosis.

This clonotype has just a few counts. The V call is TRBV29-1, the J call TRBJ2-5; 9 positions agree with TRBD1. J gave up 1 base and V 3 bases, and 9 bases lay outside the gene matches. Per the germline V gene, CDR1 is SQVTM and CDR2 is ANQGSEA. The CDR3 sequence is 16 residues long. This CDR3 reads CSVDPIGQGLQETQYF. The CDR3 region has the DNA TGCAGCGTTGACCCCATCGGACAGGGGCTCCAAGAGACCCAGTACTTC.

The chain is built from TRBV5-1 and TRBJ2-1, with a tentative D call TRBD1 (7 bases). Germline V gives CDR1 SGHRS, CDR2 YFSETQ. The CDR3 extends over 16 amino acids. Trimming took off 6 bases at V and 5 bases at J, with 21 bases between the two ends. CDR3 region: CASTSTGGQNNNEQFF. CDR3 nucleotides: TGCGCCAGCACCTCGACCGGGGGACAGAATAACAATGAGCAGTTCTTC.

The chain carries TRBV6-5 and TRBJ2-1; D might be TRBD1 or TRBD2, each matching 5 bases. The CDR3 loop spans 16 amino acids. The V and J ends lost 2 bases and 8 bases respectively, with 19 bases between them. Germline CDR1 and CDR2: MNHEY and SVGAGI. The CDR3 loop is CASSYRRDPRLDEQFF. In nucleotides, the CDR3 is TGTGCCAGCAGTTACCGCCGGGACCCCCGTTTGGATGAGCAGTTCTTC.